Below are 27 T cell receptor beta chains sequenced from a single sample in a study of Tregs in tolerant kidney transplant recipients (dated by TCRdb to between 2019 and 2020). The method behind the library was the immunoSEQ multiplex PCR assay. Drawn from immuneACCESS, this table holds only the in-frame rearrangements with V and J called that TCRdb kept. Clones are partly lost; checked studies trace under half to an unresolved V gene and leave the rest unexplained. The table for this sample lists around 50,000 clones; roughly nine tenths of them were counted only once. Of the sample, 12% to 15% falls within the top ten clones. Related donors were used in the transplants with nonmyeloablative bone marrow transplantation, and mixed chimerism was transient in the human trials. The material was CD8+ T cells from blood (PBMCs), obtained 24 months after the transplant. The origin of the receptors is a human patient who received a combined kidney and bone marrow transplant. After a transplant, some T cells may have been passed on by the graft donor.

The V and J genes are TRBV7-9 and TRBJ2-7; TRBD2 agrees at 7 bases. Germline V gene lookup returns CDR1 SEHNR and CDR2 FQNEAQ (reference sequence). CDR3 length equals 18 residues. With V trimmed by 5 bases and J by 0 bases, 16 bases remained unmatched. The CDR3 DNA reads TGTGCCAGCAGCGGCGAAGTTGGGAGGGACTTCATCTCCTACGAGCAGTACTTC. It yields the protein CASSGEVGRDFISYEQYF.

This rearrangement joins TRBV19 to TRBJ2-1; TRBD2 aligns across 9 bases. Per the germline V gene, CDR1 is LNHDA and CDR2 is SQIVND (reference sequence). J lost 9 bases, V lost 1 base, and 7 bases had no gene match. CDR3 length: 15 amino acids. The CDR3 protein is CASSIGREGLGEQFF. The CDR3, as DNA: TGTGCCAGTAGTATAGGGCGGGAGGGCCTTGGTGAGCAGTTCTTC.

J is TRBJ1-2 and V is TRBV6-5; a possible D gene is TRBD1 (5 bases). The CDR3 totals 13 residues. In germline, CDR1 is MNHEY, CDR2 SVGAGI. The V gene lost 6 bases and the J gene lost 2 bases, with 10 bases spanning the gap. CDR3 bases: TGTGCCAGCAGCTTAGACAGAAACTATGGCTACACCTTC. Residues: CASSLDRNYGYTF.

This chain uses TRBV5-6 with TRBJ2-5, with 10 bases lining up with TRBD2. CDR3 length: 16 residues. The V gene end was trimmed by 4 bases and the J gene end by 4 bases; junction bases not matched to a gene: 10. Germline V lookup: CDR1 SGHDT, CDR2 YYEEEE. The CDR3 region is CASSQVLAGVGETQYF. The DNA for the CDR3 is TGTGCCAGCAGCCAGGTCCTAGCGGGAGTCGGAGAGACCCAGTACTTC.

This chain joins TRBV13 and TRBJ1-3; D gene unclear. The germline V gene encodes CDR1 PRHDT and CDR2 FYEKMQ (reference sequence). The CDR3 is made up of 12 amino acids. Deletions cut 5 bases from V and 13 bases from J, with 15 bases between. CDR3 nucleotides: TGTGCCAGCAGCATTGGACTCTCCGTGATATATTTT. Translation gives CASSIGLSVIYF.

The chain recombines TRBV30 with TRBJ2-4; TRBD2 is a possible D gene (5 bases). Germline V gives CDR1 GTSNPN, CDR2 SVGIG (reference sequence). This CDR3 is 14 amino acids long. V was pared by 3 bases and J by 8 bases, with 17 bases between. CDR3 sequence: CAWRMTPGSDIQYF. DNA of the CDR3: TGTGCCTGGAGAATGACACCGGGGTCGGACATTCAGTACTTC.

The count of this clone is one. The V call is TRBV11-2, the J call TRBJ2-3; possibly TRBD1 for D (6 bases). The germline V and J ends were trimmed by 5 bases and 1 base, with 16 bases remaining between them. Germline lookup yields CDR1 SGHAT and CDR2 FQNNGV. There are 16 residues in the CDR3. The chain's CDR3 is CASSLTWDKRTDTQYF. The CDR3 bases are TGTGCCAGCAGCCTGACCTGGGACAAGCGCACAGATACGCAGTATTTT.

The chain couples TRBV27 to TRBJ1-2; D remains ambiguous. CDR3 length: 12 residues. The germline V and J ends were trimmed by 6 bases and 7 bases, with 12 bases remaining between them. Germline CDR1 MNHEY, CDR2 SMNVEV (reference sequence). As DNA, the CDR3 is TGTGCCAGCAGAGAGTTCCTCGGTGGCTACACCTTC. Translated, it gives CASREFLGGYTF.

V usage is TRBV27 and J usage is TRBJ1-2, with 9 bases identical to TRBD1. The CDR3 extends over 15 amino acids. The trim removed 3 bases at V and 0 bases at J, leaving 2 bases unmatched. Germline lookup yields CDR1 MNHEY and CDR2 SMNVEV (reference sequence). The CDR3 here is CASSFGQGTNYGYTF. In DNA, the CDR3 is TGTGCCAGCAGTTTCGGACAGGGGACTAACTATGGCTACACCTTC.

The chain links TRBV5-8 to TRBJ2-7, with 10 bases fitting TRBD2. The CDR3 extends over 16 amino acids. Germline V gives CDR1 SGHTS, CDR2 YDEGEE. The J segment lost 3 bases and the V segment lost 2 bases, leaving 8 bases of the junction unmatched. This CDR3 reads CASSFPLAGDSYEQYF. The CDR3 DNA follows: TGTGCCAGCAGCTTCCCTCTAGCGGGAGATAGCTACGAGCAGTACTTC.

This CDR3 reads CASSFKTGGHEQYF. The CDR3 coding sequence is TGTGCCAGCAGCTTCAAGACAGGGGGCCACGAGCAGTACTTC. The chain employs TRBV7-9 and TRBJ2-7; 10 bases agree with TRBD1. J lost 5 bases, V lost 3 bases, and 4 bases had no gene match. This CDR3 is 14 amino acids long. Germline CDR1 is SEHNR and CDR2 is FQNEAQ (reference sequence).

This chain links TRBV6-5 with TRBJ2-7, with D possibly TRBD2 on 6 matching bases. Germline assignment: CDR1 MNHEY and CDR2 SVGAGI. V shed 0 bases and J shed 6 bases, with 12 bases lying between them. This CDR3 region has 14 residues. CDR3 amino acids: CASSYSPSEGEQYF. The CDR3 DNA reads as TGTGCCAGCAGTTACTCACCTAGCGAGGGCGAGCAGTACTTC.

The chain recombines TRBV13 with TRBJ1-3; D unclear. Germline-derived CDR1 and CDR2 are PRHDT and FYEKMQ (reference sequence). With 2 bases removed from V and 1 base from J, the gap between germline ends came to 9 bases. CDR3 size: 15 residues. CDR3 in amino acids: CASSLLTYSGNTIYF. In DNA form, the CDR3 reads TGTGCCAGCAGCTTACTGACATATTCTGGAAACACCATATATTTT.

The rearrangement links TRBV28 to TRBJ2-5; 7 nucleotides agree with TRBD1. Trimming at V came to 2 bases and at J to 5 bases, leaving 11 bases not matched to a gene. This CDR3 comprises 16 residues. In germline, CDR1 is MDHEN, CDR2 SYDVKM. CDR3 in amino acids: CASSLPARQGWETQYF. The DNA of the CDR3 is TGTGCCAGCAGTTTACCTGCCCGACAGGGATGGGAGACCCAGTACTTC. The whole variable domain, remainder taken from reference TRBV28 and TRBJ2-5, is DVKVTQSSRYLVKRTGEKVFLECVQDMDHENMFWYRQDPGLGLRLIYFSYDVKMKEKGDIPEGYSVSREKKERFSLILESASTNQTSMYLCASSLPARQGWETQYFGPGTRLLVL.

V is TRBV21-1 and J is TRBJ1-1; the DNA was not compared with TRBD1, the D call given in the table. TRBV21-1 is classified as a pseudogene. This CDR3 is 15 amino acids long. DNA of the CDR3: TGTGCCAGCACCATTCAAGGCAGGGGGTGTACTGAAGCTTTCTTT. Protein sequence: CASTIQGRGCTEAFF.

V gene TRBV7-9 combines with J gene TRBJ2-5; TRBD1 is a possible D gene (6 bases). Germline V CDR1 and CDR2: SEHNR, FQNEAQ (reference sequence). The V end lost 1 base, the J end lost 2 bases, and 14 bases lay between the germline ends. The CDR3 contains 16 residues. The CDR3 nucleotides read TGTGCCAGCAGCTTAGGGACAGCCACGGGGCAAGAGACCCAGTACTTC. This encodes CASSLGTATGQETQYF.

The chain combines TRBV27 with TRBJ2-7, with a weak D call TRBD1 (5 bases). This CDR3 spans 15 amino acids. V lost 3 bases and J lost 2, with 14 bases in between. Germline V CDR1 and CDR2: MNHEY, SMNVEV (reference sequence). The CDR3 reads CASSFQGSSPYEQYF. CDR3 coding DNA: TGTGCCAGCAGTTTCCAGGGATCATCCCCCTACGAGCAGTACTTC.

The chain links TRBV30 to TRBJ1-4; TRBD1 aligns across 7 bases. The CDR3 length is 14 residues. Germline V gene sequence: CDR1 GTSNPN, CDR2 SVGIG (reference sequence). The V segment lost 3 bases and the J segment 7 bases; nucleotides outside the gene matches: 8. The CDR3 spells CAWSAQGESEKLFF. The CDR3 DNA reads as TGTGCCTGGAGCGCCCAGGGGGAGAGTGAAAAACTGTTTTTT.

The chain uses TRBV4-1 and TRBJ2-1; 8 nucleotides align to TRBD2. This CDR3 contains 16 residues. The trim removed 1 base at V and 4 bases at J, leaving 6 bases unmatched. Per germline, CDR1 MGHRA and CDR2 YSYEKL. CDR3 sequence (DNA): TGCGCCAGCAGCCAAGTATCCGGGAGGGTTTACAATGAGCAGTTCTTC. Translated: CASSQVSGRVYNEQFF.

About this clone: This sample includes further DNA sequences coding for the same CDR3. The gene calls are TRBV5-1 and TRBJ2-7; 13 bases line up with TRBD2. CDR1 and CDR2 (germline): SGHRS, YFSETQ. This CDR3 has 17 amino acids. After removal of 2 bases from V and 4 bases from J, the junction contained 9 bases not matched to a gene. The CDR3 DNA follows: TGCGCCAGCAGCTTCTTGACTAGCGGGGGGCCCCGATACGAGCAGTACTTC. This sequence encodes CASSFLTSGGPRYEQYF.

This chain links TRBV13 with TRBJ2-7; TRBD2 aligns across 10 bases. CDR3 length: 17 residues. V lost 3 bases, J lost 1 base, and 9 bases stayed unmatched. CDR1 is PRHDT and CDR2 is FYEKMQ in the germline V gene (reference sequence). The CDR3 DNA sequence: TGTGCCAGCAGCTTTCTAGCGGGAGAAGCAATTTCCTACGAGCAGTACTTC. Its translation is CASSFLAGEAISYEQYF.

The CDR3 nucleotides read TGTGCCAGCAGCTTTGGGGTAGCGGGGGGCCGGGATACGCAGTATTTT. Its protein product is CASSFGVAGGRDTQYF. The chain joins TRBV5-6 to TRBJ2-3, with 10 bases lining up with TRBD2. The CDR3 extends over 16 amino acids. CDR1 SGHDT and CDR2 YYEEEE come from the germline V gene. The V and J ends lost 2 bases and 6 bases, in that order; junction bases with no gene match: 9.

The chain is built from TRBV5-1 and TRBJ2-7, with 9 bases matching TRBD1. Trimming took 4 bases from V and 3 from J; bases not matched to a gene: 8. The CDR3 consists of 15 residues. From germline, CDR1 is SGHRS and CDR2 YFSETQ. CDR3 coding DNA: TGCGCCAGCAGCCCACGGGACAGGGAAGACTACGAGCAGTACTTC. Translating gives CASSPRDREDYEQYF.

The V gene is TRBV11-2, the J gene TRBJ2-1; D is unresolved. Germline assignment: CDR1 SGHAT and CDR2 FQNNGV. V was trimmed by 5 bases and J by 8 bases, leaving 13 bases between them. This CDR3 has 13 residues. The CDR3 reads CASSPRFRDEQFF. CDR3 DNA sequence: TGTGCCAGCAGCCCCCGTTTTCGGGATGAGCAGTTCTTC. Drawing the rest from reference TRBV11-2 and TRBJ2-1, the complete variable domain is EAGVAQSPRYKIIEKRQSVAFWCNPISGHATLYWYQQILGQGPKLLIQFQNNGVVDDSQLPKDRFSAERLKGVDSTLKIQPAKLEDSAVYLCASSPRFRDEQFFGPGTRLTVL.

CDR3 sequence: CASSHPGTSGNNEQFF. The CDR3 coding sequence is TGCGCCAGCAGCCACCCCGGGACTAGCGGGAACAATGAGCAGTTCTTC. The chain employs TRBV4-1 and TRBJ2-1, with 13 bases aligning to TRBD2. CDR3 size: 16 residues. Germline V gives CDR1 MGHRA, CDR2 YSYEKL. V was pared by 3 bases and J by 5 bases, with 4 bases of the junction left unmatched.

The chain carries TRBV4-3 and TRBJ2-3, with 12 bases that match TRBD2. V dropped 0 bases and J dropped 4; count of bases not matched to a gene: 8. The V gene's germline CDR1 is LGHNA and CDR2 YSLEER. This CDR3 has 18 residues. CDR3 coding DNA: TGCGCCAGCAGCCAAGATTTCCCACTAGCGGGAGGAGCAGATACGCAGTATTTT. It codes for CASSQDFPLAGGADTQYF.

This chain joins TRBV11-2 and TRBJ2-7, with D hard to call. Trimming removed 1 base at V and 3 bases at J, with 7 bases between. CDR1 and CDR2 from the germline V gene are SGHAT and FQNNGV. CDR3 length equals 13 residues. CDR3 bases: TGTGCCAGCAGCTTAGGAGTAGACTACGAGCAGTACTTC. It encodes CASSLGVDYEQYF.